The sequence of this T cell receptor beta chain was determined in a study of blood T cells in healthy people across ages. Primers used in a second PCR of about 6 to 12 cycles were a sample-barcoded 5' primer and a J-beta primer mix. TCRdb fed the 5' RACE reads into MiXCR, producing one record per CDR3 protein. Among approximately 900,000 distinct CDR3 sequences listed, under 35% were seen once. V lost 5 bases, J lost 5 bases, and 10 bases lay in between. There are 12 residues in the CDR3. In germline, CDR1 is SGHVS, CDR2 FNYEAQ. This clonotype was observed a handful of times. Its matching antigen is unknown. Broader study findings: PBMCs went unsorted, and a conclusive naive versus antigen-experienced comparison was therefore prevented.

This sample also appeared in a second study, on T cells of mothers and their children.

Input material: blood. The TCR originated in a woman between 35 and 50 years old in good health. The rearrangement uses TRBV7-6 and TRBJ2-7, with D uncertain. The CDR3 coding sequence is TGTGCCAGCAGCCTAGTCCCGGACGAGCAGTACTTC. This sequence encodes CASSLVPDEQYF.